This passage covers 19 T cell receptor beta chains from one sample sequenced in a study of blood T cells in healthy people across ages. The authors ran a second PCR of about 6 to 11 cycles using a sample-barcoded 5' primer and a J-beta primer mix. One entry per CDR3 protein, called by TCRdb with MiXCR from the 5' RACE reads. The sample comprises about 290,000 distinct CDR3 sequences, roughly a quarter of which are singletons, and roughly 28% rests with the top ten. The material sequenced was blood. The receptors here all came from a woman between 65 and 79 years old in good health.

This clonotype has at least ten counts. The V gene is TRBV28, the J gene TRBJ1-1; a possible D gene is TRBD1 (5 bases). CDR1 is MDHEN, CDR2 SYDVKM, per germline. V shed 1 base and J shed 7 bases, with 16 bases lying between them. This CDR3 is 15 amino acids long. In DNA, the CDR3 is TGTGCCAGCAGTTTATCACCCCCCTGGGGGGTTGAAGCTTTCTTT. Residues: CASSLSPPWGVEAFF. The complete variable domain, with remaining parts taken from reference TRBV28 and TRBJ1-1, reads DVKVTQSSRYLVKRTGEKVFLECVQDMDHENMFWYRQDPGLGLRLIYFSYDVKMKEKGDIPEGYSVSREKKERFSLILESASTNQTSMYLCASSLSPPWGVEAFFGQGTRLTVV.

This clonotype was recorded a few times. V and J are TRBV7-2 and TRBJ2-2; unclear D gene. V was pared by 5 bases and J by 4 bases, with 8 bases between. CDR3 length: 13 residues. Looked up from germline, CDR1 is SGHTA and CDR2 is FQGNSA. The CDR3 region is CASSGQATGELFF. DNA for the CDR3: TGTGCCAGCAGCGGCCAGGCCACCGGGGAGCTGTTTTTT.

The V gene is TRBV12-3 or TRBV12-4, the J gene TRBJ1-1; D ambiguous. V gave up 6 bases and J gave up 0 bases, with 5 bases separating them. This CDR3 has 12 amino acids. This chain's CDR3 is CASSFMNTEAFF. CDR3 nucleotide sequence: TGTGCCAGCAGCTTCATGAACACTGAAGCTTTCTTT.

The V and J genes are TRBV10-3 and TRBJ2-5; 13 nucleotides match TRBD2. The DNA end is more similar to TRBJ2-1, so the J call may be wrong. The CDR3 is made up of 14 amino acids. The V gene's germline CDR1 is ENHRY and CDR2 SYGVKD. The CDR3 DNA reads TGTGCCATCAGTAGGACTAGCGGGAGAGATGAGCAGTTCTTC. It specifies CAISRTSGRDEQFF.

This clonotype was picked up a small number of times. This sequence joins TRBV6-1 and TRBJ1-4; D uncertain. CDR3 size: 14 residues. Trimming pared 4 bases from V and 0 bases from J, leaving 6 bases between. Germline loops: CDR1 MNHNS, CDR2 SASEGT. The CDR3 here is CASSAHPTNEKLFF. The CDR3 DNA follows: TGTGCCAGCAGTGCACACCCAACTAATGAAAAACTGTTTTTT.

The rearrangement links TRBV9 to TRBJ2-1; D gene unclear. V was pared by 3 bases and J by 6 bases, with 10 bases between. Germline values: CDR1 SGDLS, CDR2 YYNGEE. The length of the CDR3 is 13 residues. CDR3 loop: CASSATSSNEQFF. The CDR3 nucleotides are TGTGCCAGCAGCGCCACCTCTAGCAATGAGCAGTTCTTC.

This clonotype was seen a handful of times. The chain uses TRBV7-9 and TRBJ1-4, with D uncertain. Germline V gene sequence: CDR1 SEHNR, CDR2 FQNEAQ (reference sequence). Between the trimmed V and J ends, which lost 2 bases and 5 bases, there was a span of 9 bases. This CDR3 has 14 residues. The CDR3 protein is CASSLSAKNEKLFF. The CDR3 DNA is TGTGCCAGCAGCTTATCCGCTAAGAATGAAAAACTGTTTTTT.

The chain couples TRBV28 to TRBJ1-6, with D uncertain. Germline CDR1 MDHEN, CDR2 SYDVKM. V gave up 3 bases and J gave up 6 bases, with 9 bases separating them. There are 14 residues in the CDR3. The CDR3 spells CASSFVTVNSPLHF. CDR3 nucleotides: TGTGCCAGCAGTTTCGTAACAGTTAATTCACCCCTCCACTTT.

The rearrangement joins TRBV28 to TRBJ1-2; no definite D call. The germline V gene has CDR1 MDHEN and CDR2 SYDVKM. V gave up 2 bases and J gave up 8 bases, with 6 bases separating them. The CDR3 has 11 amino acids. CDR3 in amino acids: CASSLREGYTF. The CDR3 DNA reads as TGTGCCAGCAGTTTAAGGGAGGGCTACACCTTC.

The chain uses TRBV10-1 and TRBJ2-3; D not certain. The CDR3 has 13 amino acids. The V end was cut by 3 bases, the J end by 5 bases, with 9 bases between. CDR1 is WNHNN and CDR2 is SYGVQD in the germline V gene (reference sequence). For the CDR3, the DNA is TGCGCCAGCAGTGACGGGCATCGAGATACGCAGTATTTT. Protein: CASSDGHRDTQYF.

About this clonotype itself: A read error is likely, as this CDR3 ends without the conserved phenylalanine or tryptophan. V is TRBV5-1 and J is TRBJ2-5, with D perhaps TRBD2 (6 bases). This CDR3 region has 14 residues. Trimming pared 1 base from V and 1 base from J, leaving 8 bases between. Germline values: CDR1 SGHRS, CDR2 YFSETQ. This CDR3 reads CASSLSGLQETQYL. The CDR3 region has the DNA TGCGCCAGCAGCTTGAGCGGGCTCCAAGAGACCCAGTACCTC.

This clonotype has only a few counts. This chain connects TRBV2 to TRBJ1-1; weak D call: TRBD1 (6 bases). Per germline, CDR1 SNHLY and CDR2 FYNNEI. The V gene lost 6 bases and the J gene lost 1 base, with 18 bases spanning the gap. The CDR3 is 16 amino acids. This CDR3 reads CASSRGGGFKNTEAFF. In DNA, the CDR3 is TGTGCCAGCAGCAGGGGCGGGGGGTTTAAGAACACTGAAGCTTTCTTT.

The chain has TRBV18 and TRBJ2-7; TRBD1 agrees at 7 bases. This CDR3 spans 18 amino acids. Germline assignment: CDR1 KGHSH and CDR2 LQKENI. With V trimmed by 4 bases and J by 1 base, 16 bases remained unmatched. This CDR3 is CASSRSGGQGVSSYEQYF. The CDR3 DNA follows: TGTGCCAGCTCACGTTCGGGCGGGCAGGGGGTATCATCCTACGAGCAGTACTTC.

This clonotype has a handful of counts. The CDR3 spells CASSPRASDLLAKNIQYF. In DNA, the CDR3 is TGTGCCAGCAGCCCCCGGGCATCGGACTTACTAGCCAAAAACATTCAGTACTTC. The chain is built from TRBV11-2 and TRBJ2-4; TRBD2 is a possible D gene (5 bases). This CDR3 spans 18 amino acids. CDR1 is SGHAT, CDR2 FQNNGV, per germline. V lost 5 bases and J 0 bases, leaving 20 bases between the germline ends.

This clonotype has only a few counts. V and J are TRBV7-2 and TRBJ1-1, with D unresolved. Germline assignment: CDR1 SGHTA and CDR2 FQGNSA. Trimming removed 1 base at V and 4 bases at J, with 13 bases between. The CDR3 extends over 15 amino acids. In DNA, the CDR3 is TGTGCCAGCAGCTTAGAAGTCGGGCGGTCCACTGAAGCTTTCTTT. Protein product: CASSLEVGRSTEAFF.

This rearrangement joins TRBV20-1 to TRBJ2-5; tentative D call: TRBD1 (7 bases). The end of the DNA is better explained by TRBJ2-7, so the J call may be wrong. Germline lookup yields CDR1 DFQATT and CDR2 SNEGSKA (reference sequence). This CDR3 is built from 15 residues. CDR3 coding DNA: TGCAGTGCCTCCGATCCCGGAGGGGGCGGCTACGAGCAGTACTTC. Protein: CSASDPGGGGYEQYF.

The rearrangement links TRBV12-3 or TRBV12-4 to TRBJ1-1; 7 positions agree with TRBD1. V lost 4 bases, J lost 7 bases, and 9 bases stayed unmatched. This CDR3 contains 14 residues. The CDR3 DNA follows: TGTGCCAGCAGTTCCTACAGGGGCGAGAATGAAGCTTTCTTT. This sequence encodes CASSSYRGENEAFF.

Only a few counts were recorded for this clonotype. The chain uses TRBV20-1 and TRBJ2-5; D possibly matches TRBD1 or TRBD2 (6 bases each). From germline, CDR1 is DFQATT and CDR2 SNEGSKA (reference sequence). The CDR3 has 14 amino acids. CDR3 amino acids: CSPMGGARVETQYF. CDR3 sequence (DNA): TGCAGCCCGATGGGGGGCGCCAGGGTGGAGACCCAGTACTTC.

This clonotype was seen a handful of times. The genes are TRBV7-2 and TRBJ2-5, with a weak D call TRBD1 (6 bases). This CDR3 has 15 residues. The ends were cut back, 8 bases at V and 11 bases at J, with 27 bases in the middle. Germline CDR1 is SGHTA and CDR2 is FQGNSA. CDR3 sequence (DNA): TGTGCCAGCGCGCTGGGGGCTACCGGCTCTAGGGAGCAGTACTTC. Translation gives CASALGATGSREQYF. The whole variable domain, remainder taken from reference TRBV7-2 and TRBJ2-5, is GAGVSQSPSNKVTEKGKDVELRCDPISGHTALYWYRQSLGQGLEFLIYFQGNSAPDKSGLPSDRFSAERTGGSVSTLTIQRTQQEDSAVYLCASALGATGSREQYFGPGTRLLVL.